This is a list of T cell receptor beta chains from one sample in a study of PD-L1 blockade in urothelial cancer. The table came from immunoSEQ multiplex PCR; TCRdb's copy has only in-frame clones and leaves some out. The repertoire holds around 82,000 clones, with around 83% as singletons. The sample consisted of PBMCs, taken around atezolizumab (anti-PD-L1) treatment. The receptors here all came from a man aged 55 to 69 with urothelial cancer. Both conserved end residues are part of each CDR3. The order of the fields is clone size, D gene, V gene, J gene, CDR3 DNA, CDR3 protein. The D gene is left open where the match is weak. A clone size is listed for some rows: how often the clone was seen (once, few, many), or a class if it is expanded.

clone size: NA; D gene: NA; V gene: TRBV6-5; J gene: TRBJ2-5; CDR3 DNA: TGTGCCAGCAGTTACTCAGGGTTTGCGGGCCAAGAGACCCAGTACTTC; CDR3 protein: CASSYSGFAGQETQYF
clone size: NA; D gene: NA; V gene: TRBV19; J gene: TRBJ1-4; CDR3 DNA: TGTGCCAGTAGTGAGGGTAGAGCGAAACTGTTTTTT; CDR3 protein: CASSEGRAKLFF
clone size: NA; D gene: TRBD1; V gene: TRBV7-8; J gene: TRBJ1-2; CDR3 DNA: TGTGCCAGCAGCTTAGGAGGGACAGGGGCTTATGGCTACACCTTC; CDR3 protein: CASSLGGTGAYGYTF
clone size: NA; D gene: TRBD1; V gene: TRBV5-8; J gene: TRBJ1-3; CDR3 DNA: TGTGCCAGCAGCACCGGACAGGGACTACTCTCTGGAAACACCATATATTTT; CDR3 protein: CASSTGQGLLSGNTIYF
clone size: NA; D gene: NA; V gene: TRBV5-4; J gene: TRBJ1-1; CDR3 DNA: TGTGCCAGCAGCTTGCCCGGGGGGAACACTGAAGCTTTCTTT; CDR3 protein: CASSLPGGNTEAFF
clone size: few; D gene: TRBD1; V gene: TRBV29-1; J gene: TRBJ1-1; CDR3 DNA: TGCAGCGTTGCAGGGGCCGTGGGGACAGCGAACACTGAAGCTTTCTTT; CDR3 protein: CSVAGAVGTANTEAFF
clone size: NA; D gene: NA; V gene: TRBV5-1; J gene: TRBJ2-1; CDR3 DNA: TGCGCCAGCAGCATCACTAGGAGAAACTACAATGAGCAGTTCTTC; CDR3 protein: CASSITRRNYNEQFF
clone size: NA; D gene: TRBD1; V gene: TRBV5-1; J gene: TRBJ1-1; CDR3 DNA: TGCGCCAGCAGCGGAGTGACAGGGGCCCTTTACACTGAAGCTTTCTTT; CDR3 protein: CASSGVTGALYTEAFF
clone size: NA; D gene: NA; V gene: TRBV9; J gene: TRBJ2-2; CDR3 DNA: TGTGCCAGCAGCGTAGTAACAACCGGGGAGCTGTTTTTT; CDR3 protein: CASSVVTTGELFF
clone size: NA; D gene: TRBD1; V gene: TRBV29-1; J gene: TRBJ1-5; CDR3 DNA: TGCAGCGCCGTCCCGGGGACAGGGGGCAATCAGCCCCAGCATTTT; CDR3 protein: CSAVPGTGGNQPQHF
clone size: NA; D gene: NA; V gene: TRBV9; J gene: TRBJ1-3; CDR3 DNA: TGTGCCAGCAGCGTAGGGGGGCTTGGAAACACCATATATTTT; CDR3 protein: CASSVGGLGNTIYF